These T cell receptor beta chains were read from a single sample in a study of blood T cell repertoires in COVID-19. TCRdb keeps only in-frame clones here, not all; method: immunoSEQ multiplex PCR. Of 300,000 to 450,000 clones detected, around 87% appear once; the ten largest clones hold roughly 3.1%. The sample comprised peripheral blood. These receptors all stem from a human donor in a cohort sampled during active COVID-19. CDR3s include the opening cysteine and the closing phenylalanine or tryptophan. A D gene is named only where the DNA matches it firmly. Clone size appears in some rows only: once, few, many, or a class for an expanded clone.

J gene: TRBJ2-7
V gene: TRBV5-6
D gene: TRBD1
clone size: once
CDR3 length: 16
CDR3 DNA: TGTGCCAGCAGCTTACTTACAGGGGGCCGCTCCTACGAGCAGTACTTC
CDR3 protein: CASSLLTGGRSYEQYF

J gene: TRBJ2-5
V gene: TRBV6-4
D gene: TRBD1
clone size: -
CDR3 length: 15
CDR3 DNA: TGTGCCAGCAGTGACTCGACAGGGGGCGCGGAGACCCAGTACTTC
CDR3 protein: CASSDSTGGAETQYF

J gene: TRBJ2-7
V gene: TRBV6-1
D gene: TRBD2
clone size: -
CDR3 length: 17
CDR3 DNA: TGTGCCAGCAGTGAACTAGCGGGGGGACGAAACGCTTACGAGCAGTACTTC
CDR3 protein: CASSELAGGRNAYEQYF

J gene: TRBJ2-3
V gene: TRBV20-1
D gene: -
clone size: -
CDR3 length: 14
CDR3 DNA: TGCAGTGCTAGTTTGCGGTCCGGCACAGATACGCAGTATTTT
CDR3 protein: CSASLRSGTDTQYF

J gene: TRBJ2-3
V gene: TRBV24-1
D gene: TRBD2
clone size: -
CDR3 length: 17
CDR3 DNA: TGTGCCACCAGTGATTTTACTAGCGGGAGTTACACAGATACGCAGTATTTT
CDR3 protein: CATSDFTSGSYTDTQYF

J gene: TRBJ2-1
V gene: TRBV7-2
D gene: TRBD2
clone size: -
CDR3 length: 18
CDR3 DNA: TGTGCCAGCAGCTTAGATTGGCTAGCGGGGGGGTCCCGACATGAGCAGTTCTTC
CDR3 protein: CASSLDWLAGGSRHEQFF

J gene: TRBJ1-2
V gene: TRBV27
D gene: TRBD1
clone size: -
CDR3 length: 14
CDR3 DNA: TGTGCCAGCAGTTTCGGCAGGGGGCTTTATGGCTACACCTTC
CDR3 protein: CASSFGRGLYGYTF

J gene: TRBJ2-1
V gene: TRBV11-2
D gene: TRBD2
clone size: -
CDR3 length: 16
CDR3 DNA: TGTGCCAGCAGTCAGACCCGGGCGGGAGGGACGGGTGAGCAGTTCTTC
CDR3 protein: CASSQTRAGGTGEQFF

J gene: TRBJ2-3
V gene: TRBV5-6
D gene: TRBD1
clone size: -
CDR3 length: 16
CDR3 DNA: TGTGCCAGCAGCCCCCCCAGGACAGGGGGAACAGATACGCAGTATTTT
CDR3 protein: CASSPPRTGGTDTQYF

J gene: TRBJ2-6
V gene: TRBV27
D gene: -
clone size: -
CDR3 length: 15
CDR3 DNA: TGTGCCAGCAGTGTAGACATCTCTGGGGCCAACGTCCTGACTTTC
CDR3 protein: CASSVDISGANVLTF

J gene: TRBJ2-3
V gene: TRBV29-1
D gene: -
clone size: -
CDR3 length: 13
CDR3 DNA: TGCAGCGTTTCGGGACTTAAGACAGATACGCAGTATTTT
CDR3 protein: CSVSGLKTDTQYF

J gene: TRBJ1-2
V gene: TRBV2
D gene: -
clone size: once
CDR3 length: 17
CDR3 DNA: TGTGCCAGCAGTCAGACCGACAGGCCGATGATCTTCGATGGCTACACCTTC
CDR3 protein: CASSQTDRPMIFDGYTF

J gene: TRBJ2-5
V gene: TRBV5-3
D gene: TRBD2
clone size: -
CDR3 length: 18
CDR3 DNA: TGTGCCAGAAGCTCAAATATACTTGCGCGGGAGAGGGATGAGACCCAGTACTTC
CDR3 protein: CARSSNILARERDETQYF

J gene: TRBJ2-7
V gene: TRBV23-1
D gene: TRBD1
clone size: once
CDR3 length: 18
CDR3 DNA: TGCGCCAGCAGTCAATCCACGGGACAGGGACCCCGGGGATACGAGCAGTACTTC
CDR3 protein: CASSQSTGQGPRGYEQYF

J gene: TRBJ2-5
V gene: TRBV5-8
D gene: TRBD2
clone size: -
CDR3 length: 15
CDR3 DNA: TGTGCCAGCAGCTTGGCCCTAGCGGAGTCAGAGACCCAGTACTTC
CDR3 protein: CASSLALAESETQYF

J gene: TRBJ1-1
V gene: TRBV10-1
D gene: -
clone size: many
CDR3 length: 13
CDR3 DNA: TGCGCCAGCAGTGGTGGACACGGGACTGAAGCTTTCTTT
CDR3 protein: CASSGGHGTEAFF

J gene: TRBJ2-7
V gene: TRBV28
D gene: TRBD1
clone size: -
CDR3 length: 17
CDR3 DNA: TGTGCCAGCAGTTTGGGACAGGGGTGGCAACCCGCTAGGGAGCAGTACTTC
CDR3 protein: CASSLGQGWQPAREQYF